This T cell receptor (beta chain) was captured by sequencing in a study of identifying expanded T cells in peripheral blood. Broader study findings: Approximately 2-week clone count variance significantly increased as total template count grew.

No infections or other immune events were documented during collection. Sequencing used immunoSEQ multiplex PCR; TCRdb keeps in-frame clones, though not all of them. Of 100,000 to 150,000 clones listed, approximately 86% are singletons. Remarks on this clone: Its specificity is not known.

V shed 7 bases and J 4 bases; nucleotides not matched to a gene: 10. The V gene's germline CDR1 is SNHLY and CDR2 FYNNEI. The CDR3 is 16 amino acids. The clonotype was recovered from a person aged 18 to 70 in good health. Specimen: blood. The chain couples TRBV2 to TRBJ2-2; TRBD2 aligns across 9 bases. The CDR3 region has the DNA TGTGCCAGCACCCCTCGGCGGGGGGGCATCACCGGGGAGCTGTTTTTT. Its translation is CASTPRRGGITGELFF. Drawing the rest from reference TRBV2 and TRBJ2-2, the complete variable domain is EPEVTQTPSHQVTQMGQEVILRCVPISNHLYFYWYRQILGQKVEFLVSFYNNEISEKSEIFDDQFSVERPDGSNFTLKIRSTKLEDSAMYFCASTPRRGGITGELFFGEGSRLTVL.